This TCR beta chain was sequenced for a study of OX40 agonist ivuxolimab in advanced cancers. On the study more broadly: The patients received ivuxolimab by intravenous route every 2 weeks at 0.01 to 10 mg/kg. General study findings and limits: The average count of expanded clones was higher among CD8+ T cells than among CD4+.

Concerning this clone itself: The target antigen is unknown.

From germline, CDR1 is SGHTA and CDR2 FQGNSA. Between the trimmed V and J ends, which lost 5 bases and 6 bases, there was a span of 17 bases. This CDR3 is 14 amino acids long. The method was immunoSEQ multiplex PCR; TCRdb's version includes in-frame clones alone and lacks a portion of them. The sample lists about 79,000 clones, about 85% occurring once. The chain combines TRBV7-2 with TRBJ2-7, with D possibly being TRBD1 (5 bases). The specimen was CD4+ or CD8+ T cells sorted from blood, collected in a trial of the OX40 agonist ivuxolimab. The clonotype originates from an adult with an advanced solid tumor such as melanoma, head and neck, liver or kidney cancer. CDR3 in DNA: TGTGCCAGCAGCACCTGGGGCGAAGCTTTCGAGCAGTACTTC. It yields the protein CASSTWGEAFEQYF.